Below, 4 T cell receptor beta chains from the same sample are listed, as sequenced in a study of blood T cell repertoires in COVID-19. The assay was immunoSEQ multiplex PCR, and TCRdb's table has in-frame clones only and misses some. Of some 66,000 clones in the sample, approximately 80% are singletons; the top ten hold around 6.3%. The sequenced sample was peripheral blood. The source of these receptors is a man in his sixties with acute or convalescent COVID-19.

The chain employs TRBV11-3 and TRBJ1-6, with 8 nucleotides matching TRBD1. With V trimmed by 1 base and J by 0 bases, 11 bases remained unmatched. The CDR3 has 20 residues. Per the germline V gene, CDR1 is SGHNT and CDR2 is YENEEA. In DNA form, the CDR3 reads TGTGCCAGCAGCTTAGTTCAGGGGGCCCGGCTGAGCTCCTATAATTCACCCCTCCACTTT. Translation gives CASSLVQGARLSSYNSPLHF. The full variable domain, in which reference TRBV11-3 and TRBJ1-6 provide the parts outside the CDR3, is EAGVVQSPRYKIIEKKQPVAFWCNPISGHNTLYWYLQNLGQGPELLIRYENEEAVDDSQLPKDRFSAERLKGVDSTLKIQPAELGDSAVYLCASSLVQGARLSSYNSPLHFGNGTRLTVT.

The V call is TRBV5-4, the J call TRBJ2-1, with 15 nucleotides matching TRBD2. Germline CDR1 is SGHNT and CDR2 is YYREEE (reference sequence). CDR3 length equals 15 residues. V was pared by 4 bases and J by 7 bases, with 3 bases of the junction left unmatched. The CDR3 spells CASSRGLAGGNEQFF. DNA for the CDR3: TGTGCCAGCAGCAGAGGACTAGCGGGGGGGAATGAGCAGTTCTTC.

The chain has TRBV5-1 and TRBJ2-3, with D maybe TRBD2 (5 bases). The germline V gene has CDR1 SGHRS and CDR2 YFSETQ. Trimming removed 0 bases at V and 0 bases at J, with 11 bases between. The CDR3 runs to 16 residues. The CDR3 coding sequence is TGCGCCAGCAGCTTGGAGGCTAGCCCTAGCACAGATACGCAGTATTTT. The encoded protein is CASSLEASPSTDTQYF.

The chain combines TRBV7-2 with TRBJ2-5; possible D gene TRBD2, 6 bases. The CDR3 has 18 amino acids. V lost 2 bases to trimming and J lost 3 bases, with 22 bases between them. Germline V gene data show CDR1 as SGHTA and CDR2 as FQGNSA. The CDR3 region has the DNA TGTGCCAGCAGCTTAATGCCCGCCGGGAGCCGTGTCGAAGAGACCCAGTACTTC. Its translation: CASSLMPAGSRVEETQYF.